A single sample gave rise to the 10 T cell receptor beta chains below, sequenced in a study of T cells in Graves' hyperthyroidism and ophthalmopathy. Using RNA transcripts as the source, TCR beta CDR3 regions were amplified. When the TCR CDR3 underwent first-round RT-PCR, the HTBI primer set was used. TCRdb reanalysed the multiplex PCR reads using MiXCR and keeps one entry per CDR3 protein. Of around 720,000 distinct CDR3 sequences listed, under 45% are singletons. Sequenced input: blood. The source of these receptors is a woman aged 35 to 49 with Graves' hyperthyroidism.

The chain uses TRBV6-6 and TRBJ2-7, with 12 bases identical to TRBD2. The V gene's germline CDR1 is MNHNY and CDR2 SVGAGI (reference sequence). The ends lost 6 bases at V and 2 bases at J; junction bases unmatched: 5. This CDR3 comprises 15 residues. The CDR3 is CASRKLAGGTYEQYF. The CDR3 nucleotides are TGTGCCAGCAGGAAACTAGCGGGGGGAACCTACGAGCAGTACTTC.

The genes are TRBV10-3 and TRBJ2-7; D perhaps matches TRBD1 (7 bases). The CDR3 has 13 residues. V lost 10 bases to trimming and J lost 5 bases, with 18 bases between them. The V gene's germline CDR1 is ENHRY and CDR2 SYGVKD. The chain's CDR3 is CASERQGGDEQYF. The CDR3 nucleotides read TGTGCCAGCGAGAGACAGGGAGGCGACGAGCAGTACTTC.

This clonotype was detected ten times or more. J is TRBJ2-5 and V is TRBV7-9; the match to TRBD2 covers 8 bases. V lost 5 bases to trimming and J lost 5 bases; unmatched junction nucleotides: 10. The CDR3 has 15 residues. Germline loops: CDR1 SEHNR, CDR2 FQNEAQ (reference sequence). This CDR3 reads CASSETGTGGETQYF. DNA for the CDR3: TGTGCCAGCAGCGAAACCGGGACGGGAGGGGAGACCCAGTACTTC.

V gene TRBV20-1 combines with J gene TRBJ2-2; D is possibly TRBD2 (5 bases). The ends were cut back, 2 bases at V and 6 bases at J, with 7 bases in the middle. Per germline, CDR1 DFQATT and CDR2 SNEGSKA (reference sequence). This CDR3 contains 12 residues. CDR3 bases: TGCAGTGCTAGACGAGGGCCCGGGGAGCTGTTTTTT. Translating gives CSARRGPGELFF.

This clonotype was seen many times. The junction and the germline gene differ at one end; a read error may be behind it. The chain carries TRBV2 and TRBJ1-6; TRBD1 might be the D (6 bases). There are 14 residues in the CDR3. Per the germline V gene, CDR1 is SNHLY and CDR2 is FYNNEI. The CDR3 DNA sequence: TGTGCCACCAGTCAGTGGGACACTAATTCACCCCTCCACTTT. Amino acids: CATSQWDTNSPLHF.

J is TRBJ1-5 and V is TRBV7-9; D remains ambiguous. Germline values: CDR1 SEHNR, CDR2 FQNEAQ (reference sequence). V was clipped by 0 bases and J by 6 bases, with 9 bases between them. The CDR3 consists of 14 residues. CDR3 loop: CASSLAPASQPQHF. In nucleotides, the CDR3 is TGTGCCAGCAGCTTAGCCCCGGCAAGTCAGCCCCAGCATTTT.

The rearrangement links TRBV2 to TRBJ1-2, with D perhaps TRBD1 (6 bases). Germline values: CDR1 SNHLY, CDR2 FYNNEI. The CDR3 covers 14 residues. The germline V and J ends were trimmed by 4 bases and 8 bases, with 17 bases remaining between them. The CDR3 region is CASSGGLRGQGYTF. The CDR3 DNA is TGTGCCAGCAGTGGGGGACTTCGGGGACAAGGCTACACCTTC.

This chain connects TRBV25-1 to TRBJ2-1, with 12 bases identical to TRBD2. Germline CDR1 MGHDK, CDR2 SYGVNS. This CDR3 region has 13 residues. V shed 4 bases and J 13 bases; nucleotides not matched to a gene: 5. CDR3 DNA: TGTGCCAGCAGTGTGGCTAGCGGGAGGGTTCAGTTCTTC. Translation gives CASSVASGRVQFF.

The chain has TRBV5-4 and TRBJ2-7, with D possibly being TRBD2 (6 bases). V lost 1 base to trimming and J lost 1 base, with 15 bases between them. There are 16 residues in the CDR3. Germline values: CDR1 SGHNT, CDR2 YYREEE (reference sequence). The CDR3 DNA reads TGTGCCAGCAGCTTGTCCAGCGCTAGCGTGTCCTACGAGCAGTACTTC. Protein product: CASSLSSASVSYEQYF.

Only a few counts were recorded for this clonotype. CDR3 coding DNA: TGTGCCATCAGTGAGAGGAACGGGGAGCTGTTTTTT. It encodes CAISERNGELFF. This chain uses TRBV10-3 with TRBJ2-2; D is ambiguous. The CDR3 consists of 12 residues. Germline CDR1 ENHRY, CDR2 SYGVKD. V lost 2 bases to trimming and J lost 7 bases, with 5 bases between them.